This is a list of T cell receptor beta chains from one sample in a study of OX40 agonist ivuxolimab in advanced cancers. Here immunoSEQ multiplex PCR was the method, and the copy in TCRdb shows in-frame clones only, minus some. This table has about 12,000 clones, about 81% appearing once. The sequencing here drew on CD4+ or CD8+ T cells sorted from blood, taken in a trial of the OX40 agonist ivuxolimab. These receptor sequences come from an adult with an advanced solid tumor such as melanoma, head and neck, liver or kidney cancer. CDR3s include the opening cysteine and the closing phenylalanine or tryptophan. Each record gives: V gene, J gene, clone size, D gene, CDR3 protein, CDR3 DNA. The D gene is left open where the match is weak. Part of the rows lack a size; the others show once, few, many or a class for expanded clones.

>TRBV6-5|TRBJ2-7|-|-
CASSYSPTYEQYF
TGTGCCAGCAGTTACTCCCCTACCTACGAGCAGTACTTC
>TRBV28|TRBJ2-7|-|TRBD2
CASSLPLRSGSYSSYEQYF
TGTGCCAGCAGTCTCCCCCTTAGGAGCGGGAGCTACAGCTCCTACGAGCAGTACTTC
>TRBV7-6|TRBJ2-5|-|-
CASSSGSTQETQYF
TGTGCCAGCAGCTCGGGGTCTACCCAAGAGACCCAGTACTTC
>TRBV28|TRBJ2-7|-|-
CASTNRDWTHEQYF
TGTGCCAGCACAAACCGGGACTGGACCCACGAGCAGTACTTC
>TRBV6-5|TRBJ2-2|-|-
CASSYSRDSTGELFF
TGTGCCAGCAGTTACTCGCGGGACTCCACCGGGGAGCTGTTTTTT
>TRBV28|TRBJ2-3|-|-
CASSLVYGTDTQYF
TGTGCCAGCAGTTTAGTGTACGGTACAGATACGCAGTATTTT
>TRBV11-3|TRBJ2-2|few|-
CASSRRGVAGEITNTGELFF
TGTGCCAGCAGCCGTCGAGGAGTCGCAGGGGAGATTACTAACACCGGGGAGCTGTTTTTT
>TRBV7-9|TRBJ2-7|few|-
CASRGAGPPEQYF
TGTGCCAGCCGCGGGGCGGGCCCTCCCGAGCAGTACTTC
>TRBV11-2|TRBJ1-2|few|TRBD1
CASSGQGARHTF
TGTGCCAGCAGTGGACAGGGGGCAAGGCACACCTTC
>TRBV7-8|TRBJ2-1|-|-
CASSPEGAAEQFF
TGTGCCAGCAGCCCAGAAGGGGCTGCGGAGCAGTTCTTC
>TRBV4-3|TRBJ2-1|-|-
CASSQVLENEQFF
TGCGCCAGCAGCCAAGTACTTGAAAATGAGCAGTTCTTC
>TRBV25-1|TRBJ2-1|-|-
CASSTFNEQFF
TGTGCCAGCAGTACGTTCAATGAGCAGTTCTTC
>TRBV6-5|TRBJ1-1|-|-
CASSYAGITEAFF
TGTGCCAGCAGTTATGCGGGTATTACTGAAGCTTTCTTT
>TRBV9|TRBJ1-6|-|-
CASSGSSYNSPLHF
TGTGCCAGCAGCGGGAGCTCCTATAATTCACCCCTCCACTTT
>TRBV19|TRBJ2-7|once|-
CASSPGIAEQYF
TGTGCCAGTAGTCCCGGGATTGCCGAGCAGTACTTC
>TRBV9|TRBJ2-7|-|-
CASSVEAEPTREQYF
TGTGCCAGCAGCGTAGAAGCCGAGCCGACGCGGGAGCAGTACTTC
>TRBV4-2|TRBJ2-1|-|TRBD2
CASKPGLAGSGEQFF
TGTGCCAGCAAACCGGGACTAGCGGGTTCTGGTGAGCAGTTCTTC
>TRBV5-6|TRBJ2-1|-|-
CASSWGFPNEQFF
TGTGCCAGCAGTTGGGGATTCCCCAATGAGCAGTTCTTC
>TRBV9|TRBJ2-1|large|TRBD2
CASSASGNGYNEQFF
TGTGCCAGCAGTGCGAGCGGGAATGGGTACAATGAGCAGTTCTTC
>TRBV11-3|TRBJ2-1|-|TRBD2
CASSFRTSGSEQFF
TGTGCCAGCAGCTTCAGGACTAGCGGGAGTGAGCAGTTCTTC
>TRBV6-4|TRBJ2-3|few|-
CASSDPREGDTQYF
TGTGCCAGCAGTGACCCGCGCGAGGGAGATACGCAGTATTTT
>TRBV5-6|TRBJ2-7|once|-
CASSLGSGAGQYF
TGTGCCAGCAGCTTAGGCTCTGGAGCCGGGCAGTACTTC
>TRBV19|TRBJ2-7|-|-
CASSFGPGIEQYF
TGTGCCAGTAGTTTCGGACCGGGGATCGAGCAGTACTTC
>TRBV5-6|TRBJ1-2|-|TRBD1
CASSHGTALYGYTF
TGTGCCAGCAGCCATGGGACAGCTCTCTATGGCTACACCTTC
>TRBV11-1|TRBJ2-1|-|-
CASSFAQVEVEQFF
TGTGCCAGCAGCTTCGCACAGGTGGAGGTTGAGCAGTTCTTC
>TRBV7-9|TRBJ2-5|-|-
CASSFGSGLETQYF
TGTGCCAGCAGCTTCGGGTCAGGGTTAGAGACCCAGTACTTC
>TRBV11-2|TRBJ2-1|-|-
CASSSMARGQFF
TGTGCCAGCAGCTCTATGGCACGGGGGCAGTTCTTC
>TRBV29-1|TRBJ2-3|-|-
CSVGTDTQYF
TGCAGCGTTGGAACAGATACGCAGTATTTT
>TRBV7-9|TRBJ2-7|once|-
CASSPQITYEQYF
TGTGCCAGCAGCCCTCAAATTACTTACGAGCAGTACTTC
>TRBV4-3|TRBJ2-1|-|-
CASSLAEYNEQFF
TGCGCCAGCAGCTTAGCGGAGTACAATGAGCAGTTCTTC
>TRBV2|TRBJ1-5|-|-
CASSGGTNNQPQHF
TGTGCCAGCAGTGGAGGGACAAACAATCAGCCCCAGCATTTT
>TRBV10-1|TRBJ2-5|medium-sized|-
CASKGEETQYF
TGCGCCAGCAAAGGGGAAGAGACCCAGTACTTC
>TRBV29-1|TRBJ2-2|-|TRBD2
CSVVLAGDTGELFF
TGCAGCGTTGTTCTAGCGGGAGACACCGGGGAGCTGTTTTTT
>TRBV11-2|TRBJ2-3|-|-
CASSLNLGGSLGDTQYF
TGTGCCAGCAGCTTAAATCTAGGCGGGTCCTTGGGAGATACGCAGTATTTT
>TRBV9|TRBJ2-7|-|-
CASSEGGEYEQYF
TGTGCCAGCAGCGAGGGCGGCGAATACGAGCAGTACTTC
>TRBV4-3|TRBJ2-5|-|TRBD2
CASSRGSGNQETQYF
TGCGCCAGCAGCCGGGGTAGCGGGAACCAAGAGACCCAGTACTTC
>TRBV6-5|TRBJ2-7|-|TRBD1
CASSLQGWGIEQYF
TGTGCCAGCAGCCTACAGGGGTGGGGGATCGAGCAGTACTTC
>TRBV5-4|TRBJ2-7|-|-
CASSWVPGADEQYF
TGTGCCAGCAGCTGGGTCCCGGGGGCGGATGAGCAGTACTTC
>TRBV7-9|TRBJ1-2|-|-
CASSDRRGYTF
TGTGCCAGCAGCGACCGTCGGGGCTACACCTTC
>TRBV27|TRBJ2-7|medium-sized|-
CASRELGSLHEQYF
TGTGCCAGCAGGGAACTCGGGAGTCTCCACGAGCAGTACTTC
>TRBV27|TRBJ2-1|few|TRBD2
CASSFSSGRKYNEQFF
TGTGCCAGCAGTTTTAGTAGCGGGAGGAAGTACAATGAGCAGTTCTTC
>TRBV4-3|TRBJ2-7|-|-
CASSPRNTGSYEQYF
TGCGCCAGCAGCCCCCGGAATACGGGGAGCTACGAGCAGTACTTC
>TRBV7-8|TRBJ2-5|few|TRBD2
CASSLELAGETQYF
TGTGCCAGCAGCTTAGAGCTAGCGGGAGAGACCCAGTACTTC
>TRBV7-9|TRBJ2-7|once|-
CASRPGGGVEQYF
TGTGCCAGCCGCCCAGGGGGGGGTGTAGAGCAGTACTTC
>TRBV28|TRBJ2-7|-|TRBD2
CASRWTSGRLYEQYF
TGTGCCAGCAGGTGGACTAGCGGGAGGCTCTACGAGCAGTACTTC
>TRBV19|TRBJ2-2|-|TRBD1
CASSEQGQSGELFF
TGTGCCAGTAGTGAACAGGGGCAGAGCGGGGAGCTGTTTTTT
>TRBV7-9|TRBJ2-1|-|TRBD2
CASSPPGGRTYNEQFF
TGTGCCAGCAGCCCCCCGGGGGGGAGGACCTACAATGAGCAGTTCTTC
>TRBV6-5|TRBJ2-5|-|-
CASSPKGGREETQYF
TGTGCCAGCAGCCCTAAGGGCGGCAGGGAAGAGACCCAGTACTTC
>TRBV6-5|TRBJ2-7|-|TRBD2
CASSYSTSLEQYF
TGTGCCAGCAGTTACTCGACTAGCCTCGAGCAGTACTTC
>TRBV30|TRBJ2-7|-|-
CAWSEGYEQYF
TGTGCCTGGAGCGAGGGGTACGAGCAGTACTTC
>TRBV5-1|TRBJ2-7|-|TRBD1
CASSLATGLANEQYF
TGCGCCAGCAGCTTGGCGACAGGGTTGGCCAACGAGCAGTACTTC
>TRBV4-2|TRBJ2-7|few|TRBD2
CASSQDLAEAYEQYF
TGTGCCAGCAGCCAAGATCTAGCGGAGGCCTACGAGCAGTACTTC
>TRBV7-3|TRBJ1-2|-|TRBD1
CASSSGDSPYGYTF
TGTGCCAGCAGCTCCGGGGACAGCCCCTATGGCTACACCTTC
>TRBV15|TRBJ2-5|-|TRBD1
CATSGKTGAQETQYF
TGTGCCACCAGCGGAAAGACAGGGGCCCAAGAGACCCAGTACTTC